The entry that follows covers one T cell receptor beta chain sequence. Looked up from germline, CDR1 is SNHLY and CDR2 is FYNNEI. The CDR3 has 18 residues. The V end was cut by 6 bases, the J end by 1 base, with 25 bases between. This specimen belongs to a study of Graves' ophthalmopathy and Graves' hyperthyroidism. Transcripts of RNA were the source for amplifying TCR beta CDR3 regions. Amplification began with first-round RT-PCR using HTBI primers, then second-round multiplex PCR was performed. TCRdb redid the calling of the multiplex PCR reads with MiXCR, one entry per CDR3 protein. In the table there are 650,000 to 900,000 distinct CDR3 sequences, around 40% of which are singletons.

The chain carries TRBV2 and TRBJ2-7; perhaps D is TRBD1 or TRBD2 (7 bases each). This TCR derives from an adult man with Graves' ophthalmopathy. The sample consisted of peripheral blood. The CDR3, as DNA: TGTGCCAGCAGGGCAGGGGGGGTTGGCGGGACCGATTCCTACGAGCAGTACTTC. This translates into CASRAGGVGGTDSYEQYF. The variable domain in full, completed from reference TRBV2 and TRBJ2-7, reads EPEVTQTPSHQVTQMGQEVILRCVPISNHLYFYWYRQILGQKVEFLVSFYNNEISEKSEIFDDQFSVERPDGSNFTLKIRSTKLEDSAMYFCASRAGGVGGTDSYEQYFGPGTRLTVT.